This TCR beta chain was found in a study of T cell repertoires in cytomegalovirus infection. Study-wide background: TCR beta signatures that were public indicated CMV infection and matching HLA type.

TCRdb processed the reads anew with MiXCR; each CDR3 protein has one entry. Of fewer than 350,000 distinct CDR3 sequences listed, 17% are singletons. The CDR3 is 15 residues long. Germline V lookup: CDR1 SGHDT, CDR2 YYEEEE. Trimming stripped 4 bases from V and 8 bases from J, with 18 bases between. Sequencing was done on a sample of PBMCs. This chain uses TRBV5-6 with TRBJ1-4; D possibly corresponds to TRBD1 (5 bases). This clonotype was obtained from a human donor in good health (CMV status not recorded). Some clones in this sample may be carry-over from other donors' samples. CDR3 protein: CASSDVGQREEKLFF. The CDR3 coding sequence is TGTGCCAGCAGCGACGTGGGGCAAAGAGAAGAAAAACTGTTTTTT.